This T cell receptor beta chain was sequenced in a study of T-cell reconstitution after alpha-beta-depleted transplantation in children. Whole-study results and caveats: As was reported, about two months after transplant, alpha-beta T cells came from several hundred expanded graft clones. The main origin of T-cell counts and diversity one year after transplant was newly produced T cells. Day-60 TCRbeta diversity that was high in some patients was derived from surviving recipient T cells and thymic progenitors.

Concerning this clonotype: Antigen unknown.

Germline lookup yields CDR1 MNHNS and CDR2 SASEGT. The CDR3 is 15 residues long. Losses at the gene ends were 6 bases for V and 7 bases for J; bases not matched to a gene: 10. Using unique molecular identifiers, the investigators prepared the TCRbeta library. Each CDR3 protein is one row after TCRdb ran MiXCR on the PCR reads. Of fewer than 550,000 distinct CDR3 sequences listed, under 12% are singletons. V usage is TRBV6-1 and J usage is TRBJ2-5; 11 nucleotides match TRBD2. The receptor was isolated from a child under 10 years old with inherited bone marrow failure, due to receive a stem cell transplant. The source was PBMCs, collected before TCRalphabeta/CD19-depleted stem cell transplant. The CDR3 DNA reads TGTGCCAGCAGGCCCCTCACTAGCGGGAGTGTGACCCAGTACTTC. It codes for CASRPLTSGSVTQYF.